This T cell receptor beta chain was sequenced for a study of blood T cell repertoires in COVID-19. The wider study: Collection of acute and convalescent COVID-19 samples took place in the United States, Italy and Spain.

Authors' methods: Cell counts per sample came from amplifying reference gene primers. Only in-frame clones appear in the TCRdb table, and some are missing; sequencing was by immunoSEQ multiplex PCR. V, J and clone size were drawn from that table, and D and trimming were deduced from the DNA. Of a few hundred thousand clones listed, roughly 90% were seen once; the top ten hold roughly 4.1%. The ends lost 3 bases at V and 4 bases at J; junction bases unmatched: 10. CDR1 and CDR2 from the germline V gene are LNHDA and SQIVND (reference sequence). The CDR3 has 16 residues. The receptor comes from a woman between 45 and 60 years old with active or convalescent COVID-19. The chain couples TRBV19 to TRBJ2-7; 9 bases are a match to TRBD1. Input material: peripheral blood. The CDR3 reads CASSILMGQGRYEQYF. The CDR3 DNA reads TGTGCCAGTAGTATCCTGATGGGACAGGGACGATACGAGCAGTACTTC. Together with reference TRBV19 and TRBJ2-7, the CDR3 gives the full variable domain: DGGITQSPKYLFRKEGQNVTLSCEQNLNHDAMYWYRQDPGQGLRLIYYSQIVNDFQKGDIAEGYSVSREKKESFPLTVTSAQKNPTAFYLCASSILMGQGRYEQYFGPGTRLTVT.